This T cell receptor beta chain was documented in a study of blood T cell repertoires in COVID-19. Turning to the study itself: The study drew acute and convalescent COVID-19 samples from the United States, Italy and Spain. Sources were T cells, B-cell-depleted T cells, or PBMCs; the material itself was cDNA or gDNA.

Original processing notes: Estimated nucleated cell counts came from reference gene primer amplification. Profiled with immunoSEQ multiplex PCR; TCRdb holds only in-frame clones, not every one. That table furnishes V, J and clone size, whereas the DNA furnished D and trimming. The sample has about 44,000 clones; about 88% are singletons. The germline V gene has CDR1 SGHRS and CDR2 YFSETQ. Losses at the gene ends were 4 bases for V and 1 base for J; bases not matched to a gene: 1. This CDR3 has 14 amino acids. The TCR sequence derives from a human donor in a cohort sampled during active COVID-19. The specimen sequenced was peripheral blood. The rearrangement uses TRBV5-1 and TRBJ2-5; 10 bases are shared with TRBD2. This CDR3 reads CASSRTSGQETQYF. The CDR3 DNA follows: TGCGCCAGCAGCAGGACTAGCGGCCAAGAGACCCAGTACTTC.